This T cell receptor (beta chain) was identified in a study of regulatory T cells in long-lasting Graves disease. General observations from the study: Accuracy may have suffered from the small sample size.

The time point: newly diagnosed GD, antithyroid drugs for less than 3 months. Following extraction of RNA from PBMCs, that RNA was used to make the TCR library. Sequencing libraries for TCR beta were prepared with iRepertoire HTBI primers and Arm-PCR of CDR3 regions. One entry per CDR3 protein, called by TCRdb with MiXCR from the multiplex PCR reads. The table records fewer than 650,000 distinct CDR3 sequences, 15% to 20% of them present only once. This CDR3 has 13 residues. Germline V lookup: CDR1 GTSNPN, CDR2 SVGIG (reference sequence). The V gene end was trimmed by 4 bases and the J gene end by 6 bases; junction bases not matched to a gene: 5. This clonotype has a count of ten or more. Its target is not known. The same data also contributed to another study, on T cells in Graves' hyperthyroidism and ophthalmopathy. Per that study: Stable hyperthyroidism was told apart from ophthalmopathy by a model built on 13 V-J features.

This clonotype was sampled from a young woman with Graves disease. The chain employs TRBV30 and TRBJ2-1, with 8 bases lining up with TRBD2. The input for sequencing was peripheral blood mononuclear cells (PBMCs), taken at new diagnosis, from a patient treated with antithyroid drugs. The CDR3 is CAWTPGGGNEQFF. CDR3 nucleotide sequence: TGTGCCTGGACCCCCGGGGGGGGCAATGAGCAGTTCTTC.